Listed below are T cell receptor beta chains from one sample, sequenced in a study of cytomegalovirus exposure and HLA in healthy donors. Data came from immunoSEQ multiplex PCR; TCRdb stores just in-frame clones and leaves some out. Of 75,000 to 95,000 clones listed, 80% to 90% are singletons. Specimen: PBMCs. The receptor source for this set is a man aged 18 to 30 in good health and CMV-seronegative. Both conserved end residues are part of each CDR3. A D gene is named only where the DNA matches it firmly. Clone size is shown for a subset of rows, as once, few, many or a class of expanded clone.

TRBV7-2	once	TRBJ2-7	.	CASSLGPGQQYF
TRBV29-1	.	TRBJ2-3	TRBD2	CSTRRGTSGGSTDTQYF
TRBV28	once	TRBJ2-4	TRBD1	CASSPPTGEIQYF
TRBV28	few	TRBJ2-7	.	CASSPQTGFSHEQYF
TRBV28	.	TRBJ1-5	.	CASNEESSSNQPQHF
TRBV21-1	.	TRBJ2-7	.	CASSKIPLPAATYEQYF
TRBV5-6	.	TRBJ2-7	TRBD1	CASRQTGAYEQYF
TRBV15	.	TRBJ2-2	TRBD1	CATSQGQAVTGELFF
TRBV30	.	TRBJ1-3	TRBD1	CARDSGNTIYF
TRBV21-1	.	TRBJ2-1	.	CASSMTGGSPYEQFF
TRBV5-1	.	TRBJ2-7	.	CASSSRQNYEQYF
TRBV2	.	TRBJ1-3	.	CASSQRVGNTIYF
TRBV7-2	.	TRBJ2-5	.	CASSLTGVRVQETQYF
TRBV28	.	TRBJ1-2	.	CASSLAQGYGYTF
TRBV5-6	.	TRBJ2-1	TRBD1	CASSDNRGLSSYNEQFF
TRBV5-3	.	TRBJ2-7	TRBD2	CARTRTSGSYEQYF
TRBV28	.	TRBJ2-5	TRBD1	CASSLPTFSTGFETQYF
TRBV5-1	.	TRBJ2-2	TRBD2	CASSDGLAGNTGELFF
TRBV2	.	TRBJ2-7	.	CASSGGRASYEQYF
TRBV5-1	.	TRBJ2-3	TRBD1	CASSEDRAARDTQYF
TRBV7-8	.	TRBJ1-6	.	CASSLRLDNSPLHF
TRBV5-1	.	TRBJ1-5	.	CASSPGHPLRYSNQPQHF
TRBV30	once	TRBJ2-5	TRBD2	CAWSVSWASGNLETQYF
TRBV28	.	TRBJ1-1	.	CASRSLVEAFF
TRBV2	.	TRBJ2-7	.	CASSVATVYEQYF
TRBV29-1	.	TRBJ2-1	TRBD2	CSVLAGGSNEQFF
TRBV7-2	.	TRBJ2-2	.	CASSLGGRVVTGELFF
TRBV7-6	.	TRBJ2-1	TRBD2	CASSFTSGRASGNEQFF
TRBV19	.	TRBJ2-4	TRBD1	CASKPYRGPLAENIQYF
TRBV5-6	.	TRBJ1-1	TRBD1	CASSFWTGAMNTEAFF
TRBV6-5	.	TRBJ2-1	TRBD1	CASSADRGPFNEQFF
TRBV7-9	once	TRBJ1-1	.	CSSSQDYTEAFF
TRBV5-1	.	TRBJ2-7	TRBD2	CASRKGTSGIYEQYF
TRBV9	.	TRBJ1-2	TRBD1	CASSVGRGRDVNYGYTF
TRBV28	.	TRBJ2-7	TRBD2	CASSPSGTSGRSKQYF
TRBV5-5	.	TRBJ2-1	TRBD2	CASSVRPTSGSSYNEQFF
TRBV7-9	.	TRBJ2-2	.	CASSFRQPNTGELFF
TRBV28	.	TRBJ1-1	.	CASIGDTEAFF
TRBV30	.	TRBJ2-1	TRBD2	CACLIAGVWDEQFF
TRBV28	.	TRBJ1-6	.	CASSLEFFGEPLHF
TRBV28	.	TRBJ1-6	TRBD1	CASSFGDREESPLHF
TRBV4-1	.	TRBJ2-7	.	CASSHGGDYEQYF
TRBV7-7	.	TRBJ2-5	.	CASSLVHSSKETQYF
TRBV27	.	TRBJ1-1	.	CASRGHRTNTEAFF
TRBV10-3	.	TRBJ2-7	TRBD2	CAISETVAGEYEQYF
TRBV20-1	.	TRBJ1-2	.	CSARGDYGYTF
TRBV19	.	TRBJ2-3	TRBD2	CASSIRGGTQYF
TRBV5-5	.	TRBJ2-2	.	CASSLTSKSAGELFF
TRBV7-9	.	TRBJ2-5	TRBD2	CASSPAGTSPHF
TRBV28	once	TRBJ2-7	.	CATRYNYEQYF
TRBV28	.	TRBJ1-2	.	CASTPSGSYGYTF
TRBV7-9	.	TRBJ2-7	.	CASSFGGSSYEQYF
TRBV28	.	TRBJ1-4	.	CASSPRRRRPDEKLFF
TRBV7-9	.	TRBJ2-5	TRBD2	CASSLDATSGTQYF
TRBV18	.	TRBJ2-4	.	CASSAVDSIAKNIQYF
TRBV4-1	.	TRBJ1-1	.	CASSHLTGNTEAFF